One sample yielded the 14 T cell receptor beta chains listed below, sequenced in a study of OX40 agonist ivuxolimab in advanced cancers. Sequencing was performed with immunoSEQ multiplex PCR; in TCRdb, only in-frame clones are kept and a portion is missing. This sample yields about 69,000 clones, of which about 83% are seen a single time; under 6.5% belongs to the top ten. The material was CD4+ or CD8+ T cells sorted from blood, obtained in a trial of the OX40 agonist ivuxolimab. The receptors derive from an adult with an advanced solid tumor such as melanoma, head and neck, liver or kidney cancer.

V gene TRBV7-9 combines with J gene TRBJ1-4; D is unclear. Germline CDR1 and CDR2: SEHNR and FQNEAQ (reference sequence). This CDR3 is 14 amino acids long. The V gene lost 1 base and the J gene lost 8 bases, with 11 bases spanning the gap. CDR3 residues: CASSLGGRSEKLFF. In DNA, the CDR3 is TGTGCCAGCAGCTTAGGAGGGAGGAGCGAAAAACTGTTTTTT.

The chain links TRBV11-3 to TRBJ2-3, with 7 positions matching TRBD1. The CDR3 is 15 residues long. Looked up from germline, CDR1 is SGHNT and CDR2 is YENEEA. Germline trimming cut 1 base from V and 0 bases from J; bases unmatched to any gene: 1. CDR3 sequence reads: CASSLGQGSTDTQYF. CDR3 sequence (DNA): TGTGCCAGCAGCTTAGGACAGGGAAGCACAGATACGCAGTATTTT.

The CDR3, as DNA: TGTGCCAGCAGCTTGGGTAAGGCAGCAACGTCCCGATATGGCTACACCTTC. This codes for CASSLGKAATSRYGYTF. The chain couples TRBV11-3 to TRBJ1-2; D gene uncertain. In germline, CDR1 is SGHNT, CDR2 YENEEA. Trimming left V 3 bases short and J 5 bases short, with 22 bases between. The CDR3 loop spans 17 amino acids. Combining the CDR3 with reference TRBV11-3 and TRBJ1-2 gives the whole variable domain EAGVVQSPRYKIIEKKQPVAFWCNPISGHNTLYWYLQNLGQGPELLIRYENEEAVDDSQLPKDRFSAERLKGVDSTLKIQPAELGDSAVYLCASSLGKAATSRYGYTFGSGTRLTVV.

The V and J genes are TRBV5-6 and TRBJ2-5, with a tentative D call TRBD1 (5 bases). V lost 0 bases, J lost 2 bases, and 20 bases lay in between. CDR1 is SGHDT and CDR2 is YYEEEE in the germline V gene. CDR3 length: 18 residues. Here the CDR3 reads CASSLVLGQGQAQETQYF. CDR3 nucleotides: TGTGCCAGCAGCTTGGTTTTGGGGCAGGGTCAAGCGCAAGAGACCCAGTACTTC.

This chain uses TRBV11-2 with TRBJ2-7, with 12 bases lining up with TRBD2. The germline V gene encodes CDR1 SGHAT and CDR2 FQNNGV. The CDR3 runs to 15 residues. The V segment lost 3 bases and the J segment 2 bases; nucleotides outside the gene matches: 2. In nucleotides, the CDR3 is TGTGCCAGCAGCTTCCTAGCGGGAGGGCCCTACGAGCAGTACTTC. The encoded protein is CASSFLAGGPYEQYF.

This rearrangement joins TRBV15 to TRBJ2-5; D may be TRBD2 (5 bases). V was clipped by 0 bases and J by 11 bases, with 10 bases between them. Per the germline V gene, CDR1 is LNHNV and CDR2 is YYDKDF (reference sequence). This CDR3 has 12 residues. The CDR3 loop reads CATSRDPGSQYF. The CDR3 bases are TGTGCCACCAGCAGAGATCCGGGGTCGCAGTACTTC.

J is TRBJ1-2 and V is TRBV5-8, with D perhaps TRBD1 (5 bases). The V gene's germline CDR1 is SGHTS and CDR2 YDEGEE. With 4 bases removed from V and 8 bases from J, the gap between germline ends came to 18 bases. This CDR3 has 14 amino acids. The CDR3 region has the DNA TGTGCCAGCAGCGCAGCATGGGCAGGGTTAGGCTACACCTTC. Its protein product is CASSAAWAGLGYTF.

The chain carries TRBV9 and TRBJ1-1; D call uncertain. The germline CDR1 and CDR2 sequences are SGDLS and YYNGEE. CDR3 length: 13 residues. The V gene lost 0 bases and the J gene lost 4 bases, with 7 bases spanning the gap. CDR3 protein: CASSVEPGTEAFF. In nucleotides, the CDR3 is TGTGCCAGCAGCGTAGAACCGGGCACTGAAGCTTTCTTT. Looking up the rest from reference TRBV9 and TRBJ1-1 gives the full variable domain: DSGVTQTPKHLITATGQRVTLRCSPRSGDLSVYWYQQSLDQGLQFLIQYYNGEERAKGNILERFSAQQFPDLHSELNLSSLELGDSALYFCASSVEPGTEAFFGQGTRLTVV.

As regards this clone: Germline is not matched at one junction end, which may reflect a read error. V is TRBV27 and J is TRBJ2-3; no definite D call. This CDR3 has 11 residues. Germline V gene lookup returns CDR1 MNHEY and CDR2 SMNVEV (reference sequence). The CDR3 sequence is CASSLGDMQYF. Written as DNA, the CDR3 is TGTGCCAGCAGTTTAGGAGATATGCAGTATTTT.

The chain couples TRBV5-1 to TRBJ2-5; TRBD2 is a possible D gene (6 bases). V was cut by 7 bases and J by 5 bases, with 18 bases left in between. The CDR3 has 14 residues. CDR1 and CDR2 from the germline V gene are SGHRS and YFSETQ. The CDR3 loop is CASGPGRWEETQYF. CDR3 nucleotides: TGCGCCAGCGGCCCGGGGAGGTGGGAGGAGACCCAGTACTTC.

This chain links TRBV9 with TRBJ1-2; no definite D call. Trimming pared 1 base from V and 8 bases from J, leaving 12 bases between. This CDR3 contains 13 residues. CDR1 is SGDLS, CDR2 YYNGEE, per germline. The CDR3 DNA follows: TGTGCCAGCAGCGTACGACCTTATGGGGGCTACACCTTC. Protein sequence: CASSVRPYGGYTF.

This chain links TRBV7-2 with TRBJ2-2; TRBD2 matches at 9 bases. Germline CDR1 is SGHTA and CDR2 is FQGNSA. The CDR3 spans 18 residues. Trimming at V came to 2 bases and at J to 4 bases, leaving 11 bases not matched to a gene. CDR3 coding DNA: TGTGCCAGCAGCTTAAGGACTAGCGTGGTGAGGGGCACCGGGGAGCTGTTTTTT. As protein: CASSLRTSVVRGTGELFF.

CDR3 in DNA: TGTGCCAGTACCGACAGGGGTCGAACCTATGGCTACACCTTC. It encodes CASTDRGRTYGYTF. V is TRBV19 and J is TRBJ1-2, with 8 bases matching TRBD1. Germline lookup yields CDR1 LNHDA and CDR2 SQIVND (reference sequence). CDR3 size: 14 residues. V lost 7 bases and J lost 4; bases outside the gene matches: 8.

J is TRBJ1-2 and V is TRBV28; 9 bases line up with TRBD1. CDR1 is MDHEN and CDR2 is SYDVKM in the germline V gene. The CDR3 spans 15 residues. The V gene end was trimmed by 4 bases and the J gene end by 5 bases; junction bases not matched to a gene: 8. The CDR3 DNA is TGTGCCAGCAGTTCCAGGACAGGGGTGGGTTATGGCTACACCTTC. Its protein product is CASSSRTGVGYGYTF.